Described below is a single TCR beta chain sequence and its context. Its antigen remains unknown. The data derive from a study of cytotoxic CD8 clonotypes in ibrutinib-treated CLL. Study context: Across the patients, about a dozen were relapsed/refractory, about 15 treatment-naive and some 17 IGHV unmutated. A mean of around 250,000 productive templates and approximately 85,000 productive rearrangements was obtained per sample. Regarding the study as a whole: Baseline values of clonality outstripped age-matched healthy donors and followed circulating CD8+ T-cell counts.

The CDR3 length is 13 residues. With V trimmed by 8 bases and J by 0 bases, 2 bases remained unmatched. CDR1 and CDR2 (germline): SGHRS, YFSETQ. Frozen PBMC stocks contributed about 2.2 micrograms of genomic DNA to the TCR beta libraries. Profiling relied on immunoSEQ multiplex PCR, and the TCRdb table lists in-frame clones only, not all of them. The sample has some 150,000 clones, approximately 75% seen once. This sequence joins TRBV5-1 and TRBJ1-2; 9 bases are a match to TRBD1. Sample: PBMCs, taken after 12 months of ibrutinib treatment. This TCR derives from a human donor with chronic lymphocytic leukemia. In nucleotides, the CDR3 is TGCGCCAGTCGACAGGGGGCTAACTATGGCTACACCTTC. Translated: CASRQGANYGYTF.